This T cell receptor beta chain was sequenced for a study of blood T cell repertoires in COVID-19. Study context: COVID-19 samples collected from the United States, Italy and Spain covered acute and convalescent phases. The analysed material was cDNA or gDNA that came from T cells, B-cell-depleted T cells, or PBMCs.

Germline-derived CDR1 and CDR2 are SEHNR and FQNEAQ (reference sequence). V was clipped by 8 bases and J by 9 bases, with 14 bases between them. CDR3 length: 12 amino acids. This clone was seen once. TCRdb's table, derived via immunoSEQ multiplex PCR, lists solely in-frame clones and lacks some. The sample holds about 95,000 clones; around 87% are singletons and the top ten take about a sixth. The receptor was derived from a human donor in a cohort sampled during active COVID-19. Sequencing was done on a sample of peripheral blood. The chain combines TRBV7-9 with TRBJ1-3; D is possibly TRBD1 (5 bases). CDR3 nucleotides: TGTGCCAGCCCACCGGACACGGCCACCATATATTTT. It specifies CASPPDTATIYF.